The entry below gives a single T cell receptor beta chain sequence along with its context. The germline V gene encodes CDR1 MDHEN and CDR2 SYDVKM. The CDR3 length is 12 residues. V lost 6 bases to trimming and J lost 9 bases, with 14 bases between them. The data originate from a study of blood T cell repertoires in COVID-19. Study-wide context: Samples taken during acute and convalescent COVID-19 were collected in the United States, Italy and Spain. T cells, B-cell-depleted T cells, or PBMCs supplied cDNA or gDNA.

TCRdb's copy holds only in-frame clones and misses some; the assay was immunoSEQ multiplex PCR. The data show 95,000 to 150,000 clones, with 75% to 80% seen just once and 7.9% held by the top ten. The chain combines TRBV28 with TRBJ1-1, with D tentatively TRBD1 (6 bases). This TCR came from a human donor in a cohort sampled during active COVID-19. Input material: peripheral blood. CDR3 protein: CASRRGDRQAFF. The CDR3 DNA reads as TGTGCCAGCAGGAGGGGCGACAGGCAAGCTTTCTTT.